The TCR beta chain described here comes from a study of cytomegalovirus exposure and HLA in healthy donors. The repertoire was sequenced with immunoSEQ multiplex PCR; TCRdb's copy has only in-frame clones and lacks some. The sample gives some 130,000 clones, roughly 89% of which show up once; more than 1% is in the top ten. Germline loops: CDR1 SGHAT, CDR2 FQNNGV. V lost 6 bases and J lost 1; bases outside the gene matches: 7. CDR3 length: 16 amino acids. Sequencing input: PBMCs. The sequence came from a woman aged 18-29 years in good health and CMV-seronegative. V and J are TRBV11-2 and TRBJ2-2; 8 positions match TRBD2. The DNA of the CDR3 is TGTGCCAGCAGGAGAAGCGGGGGCGAGAACACCGGGGAGCTGTTTTTT. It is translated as CASRRSGGENTGELFF.